This T cell receptor (beta chain) was observed in a study of blood T cell repertoires in COVID-19. Clinical history as reported by participants underpinned cohort assignment. Produced via immunoSEQ multiplex PCR; TCRdb's table is partial and in-frame only. This table holds 350,000 or so clones, roughly 90% found once. CDR3 length: 12 amino acids. The V gene lost 2 bases and the J gene lost 6 bases, with 8 bases spanning the gap. Germline CDR1 SGHAT, CDR2 FQNNGV. Sequenced: PBMCs or T cells enriched from blood (not recorded which). The chain recombines TRBV11-2 with TRBJ2-7; TRBD1 might be the D (5 bases). This sequence was found in a woman in her 30s who had been exposed to COVID-19. CDR3 in amino acids: CASSLLGAEQYF. In DNA, the CDR3 is TGTGCCAGCAGCTTATTAGGGGCCGAGCAGTACTTC.